This passage covers 7 T cell receptor beta chains from one sample sequenced in a study of identifying expanded T cells in peripheral blood (dated by TCRdb to the late 2010s). Library construction relied on the immunoSEQ multiplex PCR assay. This is the immuneACCESS table as TCRdb keeps it, with only in-frame sequences that have V and J called. A part of the clones is gone; compared with another copy, unresolved V genes explain less than half, and the rest is unexplained. The table for this sample lists fewer than 110,000 clones; approximately 88% of them were counted only once. Approximately 17% of the sample lies in the top ten. Input material: blood. Receptor source: a person aged 18-70 years in good health.

This clone was recorded once. The chain employs TRBV4-2 and TRBJ2-1, with TRBD1 identical over 10 bases. Trimming at V came to 1 base and at J to 10 bases, leaving 10 bases not matched to a gene. The CDR3 runs 16 residues. CDR1 is LGHNA and CDR2 is YNFKEQ in the germline V gene. Written as DNA, the CDR3 is TGTGCCAGCAGCCAAGCATCCGGGACAGGGGTATTAGAGCAGTTCTTC. As protein: CASSQASGTGVLEQFF.

The V gene is TRBV19, the J gene TRBJ2-5, with D perhaps matching TRBD2 (5 bases). Trimming removed 2 bases at V and 0 bases at J, with 10 bases between. Germline lookup yields CDR1 LNHDA and CDR2 SQIVND (reference sequence). The CDR3 has 15 residues. The CDR3 reads CASSIWTGNQETQYF. The CDR3 DNA is TGTGCCAGTAGTATATGGACGGGAAACCAAGAGACCCAGTACTTC.

Turning to this clone: Germline and junction disagree at one end, which may indicate a read error. V and J are TRBV5-4 and TRBJ2-7, with D hard to call. The CDR3 runs to 15 residues. CDR1 SGHNT and CDR2 YYREEE come from the germline V gene (reference sequence). CDR3: CASSQDLGSSYEQYF. The CDR3 DNA reads TGCGCCAGCAGCCAAGATTTAGGTAGCTCCTACGAGCAGTACTTC.

The chain couples TRBV5-4 to TRBJ2-7; D is unresolved. The germline V gene encodes CDR1 SGHNT and CDR2 YYREEE (reference sequence). The germline V and J ends were trimmed by 4 bases and 2 bases, with 16 bases remaining between them. This CDR3 region has 15 residues. CDR3 amino acids: CASSNQETPPYEQYF. The CDR3 DNA follows: TGTGCCAGCAGCAACCAAGAGACACCTCCCTACGAGCAGTACTTC. Complete variable domain (other parts from reference TRBV5-4 and TRBJ2-7): ETGVTQSPTHLIKTRGQQVTLRCSSQSGHNTVSWYQQALGQGPQFIFQYYREEENGRGNFPPRFSGLQFPNYSSELNVNALELDDSALYLCASSNQETPPYEQYFGPGTRLTVT.

The chain links TRBV5-1 to TRBJ1-5, with 8 bases lining up with TRBD1. Germline-derived CDR1 and CDR2 are SGHRS and YFSETQ. The CDR3 spans 15 residues. J was trimmed by 3 bases and V by 3 bases; bases with no gene match: 5. The CDR3 coding sequence is TGCGCCAGCAGCTGGGGGACAGGTCTCAATCAGCCCCAGCATTTT. Protein sequence: CASSWGTGLNQPQHF.

The chain combines TRBV7-2 with TRBJ1-5, with unresolved D. CDR1 SGHTA and CDR2 FQGNSA come from the germline V gene. The CDR3 sequence is 19 residues long. V gave up 5 bases and J gave up 0 bases, with 23 bases separating them. The CDR3 spells CASSPGPGNPPYSNQPQHF. CDR3 DNA sequence: TGTGCCAGCAGCCCAGGACCCGGGAATCCACCATATAGCAATCAGCCCCAGCATTTT.

CDR3 DNA sequence: TGTGCCAGCAGCCGGGGACAGGGATCCTACAATGAGCAGTTCTTC. Encoded protein: CASSRGQGSYNEQFF. The chain combines TRBV5-4 with TRBJ2-1; 9 nucleotides match TRBD1. The V and J ends lost 4 bases and 1 base, in that order; junction bases with no gene match: 3. Germline V lookup: CDR1 SGHNT, CDR2 YYREEE (reference sequence). The CDR3 totals 15 residues. Together with reference TRBV5-4 and TRBJ2-1, the CDR3 gives the full variable domain: ETGVTQSPTHLIKTRGQQVTLRCSSQSGHNTVSWYQQALGQGPQFIFQYYREEENGRGNFPPRFSGLQFPNYSSELNVNALELDDSALYLCASSRGQGSYNEQFFGPGTRLTVL.